These 10 T cell receptor beta chains share one sample of origin, sequenced in a study of blood T cell repertoires in COVID-19. Libraries were prepared by immunoSEQ multiplex PCR; TCRdb keeps only in-frame clonotypes and omits some of them. The table records some 70,000 clones, approximately 80% of them present only once. The specimen sequenced was peripheral blood. The receptors stem from a man older than 75 with acute or convalescent COVID-19.

This rearrangement joins TRBV7-2 to TRBJ1-3, with a tentative D call TRBD1 (6 bases). CDR1 and CDR2 from the germline V gene are SGHTA and FQGNSA. The length of the CDR3 is 15 residues. V lost 8 bases and J lost 4, with 18 bases in between. The CDR3 DNA reads as TGTGCCAGCCGATTACAGGGAGAACTAGGAAACACCATATATTTT. Protein product: CASRLQGELGNTIYF.

This clone was counted a single time. V is TRBV10-1 and J is TRBJ2-2; possibly TRBD2 for D (5 bases). Trimming removed 7 bases from V and 3 bases from J, with 21 bases in between. Germline V lookup: CDR1 WNHNN, CDR2 SYGVQD (reference sequence). The CDR3 runs 17 residues. The CDR3 sequence: CASIEVDYPVDTGELFF. CDR3 nucleotide sequence: TGCGCCAGCATAGAAGTCGACTATCCCGTAGACACCGGGGAGCTGTTTTTT.

The chain carries TRBV9 and TRBJ2-2, with D hard to call. The V end was cut by 3 bases, the J end by 0 bases, with 3 bases between. This CDR3 contains 13 residues. From germline, CDR1 is SGDLS and CDR2 YYNGEE. CDR3 protein: CASSASNTGELFF. Written as DNA, the CDR3 is TGTGCCAGCAGCGCCTCGAACACCGGGGAGCTGTTTTTT.

J is TRBJ1-1 and V is TRBV9, with a possible D match to TRBD1 (6 bases). CDR3 size: 15 residues. V lost 2 bases, J lost 4 bases, and 15 bases lay in between. CDR1 is SGDLS, CDR2 YYNGEE, per germline. The CDR3 nucleotides are TGTGCCAGCAGCGTTCCGCAGGGGTCTGGCACTGAAGCTTTCTTT. This gives the protein CASSVPQGSGTEAFF.

The rearrangement uses TRBV27 and TRBJ2-7, with TRBD1 identical over 9 bases. The length of the CDR3 is 17 residues. CDR1 is MNHEY and CDR2 is SMNVEV in the germline V gene (reference sequence). J was trimmed by 3 bases and V by 4 bases; bases with no gene match: 13. The chain's CDR3 is CASSSWTGETSLYEQYF. Here the CDR3 DNA reads TGTGCCAGCAGTTCCTGGACAGGGGAGACTAGTCTCTACGAGCAGTACTTC.

This clone was found once. The J gene is TRBJ2-1, the V gene TRBV14, with TRBD1 as a possible D gene (5 bases). Between the trimmed V and J ends, which lost 3 bases and 8 bases, there was a span of 23 bases. In germline, CDR1 is SGHDN, CDR2 FVKESK. The CDR3 runs 17 residues. DNA for the CDR3: TGTGCCAGCAGCCAGACCGAGGCAGGGCGTATTGAGGATGAGCAGTTCTTC. Translation: CASSQTEAGRIEDEQFF.

V gene TRBV18 combines with J gene TRBJ1-4, with 9 nucleotides matching TRBD1. The CDR3 has 14 amino acids. Germline V lookup: CDR1 KGHSH, CDR2 LQKENI. Trimming took 4 bases from V and 5 from J; bases not matched to a gene: 2. DNA for the CDR3: TGTGCCAGCTCACTGGACAGGGGAAATGAAAAACTGTTTTTT. Protein: CASSLDRGNEKLFF.

This clone was recorded only once. V and J are TRBV6-2 or TRBV6-3 and TRBJ2-7; TRBD1 agrees at 7 bases. The germline V gene encodes CDR1 MNHEY and CDR2 SVGEGT. V lost 4 bases, J lost 3 bases, and 6 bases stayed unmatched. The CDR3 length is 14 residues. CDR3 DNA sequence: TGTGCCAGCAGTTCGCCCAACAGGGGCTACGAGCAGTACTTC. It translates to CASSSPNRGYEQYF.

The sample holds a few counts of this clone. The chain recombines TRBV18 with TRBJ2-1; 10 bases line up with TRBD2. Trimming took 3 bases from V and 8 from J; bases not matched to a gene: 7. The CDR3 runs 15 residues. Germline values: CDR1 KGHSH, CDR2 LQKENI. This chain's CDR3 is CASSPGLAEADEQFF. The CDR3 DNA reads as TGTGCCAGCTCACCCGGACTAGCGGAGGCGGATGAGCAGTTCTTC.

This chain joins TRBV5-5 and TRBJ2-7, with TRBD2 identical over 7 bases. CDR3 length equals 13 residues. CDR1 SGHKS and CDR2 YYEKEE come from the germline V gene (reference sequence). V shed 4 bases, J shed 4 bases, and the junction held 5 bases outside the gene matches. In DNA form, the CDR3 reads TGTGCCAGCAGCCCGGGGAGGGGATACGAGCAGTACTTC. The encoded protein is CASSPGRGYEQYF.